This is a list of T cell receptor beta chains from one sample in a study of TIL therapy for anti-PD-1-resistant metastatic lung cancer. Clones were sequenced by immunoSEQ multiplex PCR, and TCRdb holds only the in-frame ones, with some missing. The sample has tens of thousands of clones; 70% to 90% are singletons. The source material was blood, sampled at baseline. The source is a person aged 25 to 85 with non-small cell lung cancer. The CDR3 runs from the conserved cysteine through the conserved F or W. Fields, in order: clone size, V gene, CDR3 protein. The listing skips clone size in some rows; elsewhere it reads once, few, many or a size class.

. TRBV20-1 CSASRQGQETQYF
. TRBV7-2 CASSTGPASGSYEQYF
. TRBV7-9 CASRTSGEQETQYF
medium-sized TRBV6-4 CASSDGQGGDTQYF
once TRBV6-5 CASSRDRSNQPQHF
. TRBV3-1/TRBV3-2 CASSQPGTTYTGELFF
few TRBV7-2 CASSLGNEQYF
. TRBV7-2 CASSRDSANTGELFF
. TRBV4-3 CASSQEVGAQSGGEQYF
. TRBV2 CASSKPTAGGTDTQYF
. TRBV5-1 CASSRKGDSYEQYF
. TRBV28 CASRTVGEQYF
. TRBV7-9 CASSPWDTHNSPLHF
. TRBV27 CASTLGTNQNSPLHF
. TRBV9 CASSLAAVGLAGGPVTDTQYF
. TRBV19 CASSIATGSNQPQHF
. TRBV5-6 CASSPGRGTAHEKLFF
few TRBV3-1/TRBV3-2 CASSPGTGTQPQHF
. TRBV2 CASSAGGYEQYF
once TRBV7-9 CASSSGLVNEKLFF
. TRBV12-3/TRBV12-4 CASRPGQGSTIYF
. TRBV6-6 CASSTNRNSNTGELFF
. TRBV10-3 CATSQTPDTQYF
. TRBV3-1/TRBV3-2 CASSQWTGQGTYTQYF
. TRBV19 CASSHHQETQYF
. TRBV5-4 CASSLIANEQFF
. TRBV28 CASSLIGAAYTEAFF
once TRBV6-4 CASSDRSYSNQPQHF
. TRBV2 CASSVEKTGANVLTF
. TRBV5-5 CASSLDSNQPQHF
. TRBV27 CASSLVGREDRVQETQYF
few TRBV11-2 CASSLGGGIASGKNEQFF
. TRBV6-2/TRBV6-3 CASSGTSGSSYEQYF
. TRBV10-3 CAISGTAGEETQYF
. TRBV30 CAHSPDRGSTQYF
. TRBV7-2 CASSLIGRGLASTYEQYF
. TRBV10-2 CASSVRPMNTEAFF
. TRBV7-2 CASSPLAISAPDTQYF
. TRBV19 CASRDRGGNTEAFF
. TRBV19 CASSPPPGTSGSSSYNEQFF
. TRBV2 CASSTETQYF
. TRBV11-2 CASSPIMGRPAQYF
few TRBV3-1/TRBV3-2 CASSLTRTTSYEQYF